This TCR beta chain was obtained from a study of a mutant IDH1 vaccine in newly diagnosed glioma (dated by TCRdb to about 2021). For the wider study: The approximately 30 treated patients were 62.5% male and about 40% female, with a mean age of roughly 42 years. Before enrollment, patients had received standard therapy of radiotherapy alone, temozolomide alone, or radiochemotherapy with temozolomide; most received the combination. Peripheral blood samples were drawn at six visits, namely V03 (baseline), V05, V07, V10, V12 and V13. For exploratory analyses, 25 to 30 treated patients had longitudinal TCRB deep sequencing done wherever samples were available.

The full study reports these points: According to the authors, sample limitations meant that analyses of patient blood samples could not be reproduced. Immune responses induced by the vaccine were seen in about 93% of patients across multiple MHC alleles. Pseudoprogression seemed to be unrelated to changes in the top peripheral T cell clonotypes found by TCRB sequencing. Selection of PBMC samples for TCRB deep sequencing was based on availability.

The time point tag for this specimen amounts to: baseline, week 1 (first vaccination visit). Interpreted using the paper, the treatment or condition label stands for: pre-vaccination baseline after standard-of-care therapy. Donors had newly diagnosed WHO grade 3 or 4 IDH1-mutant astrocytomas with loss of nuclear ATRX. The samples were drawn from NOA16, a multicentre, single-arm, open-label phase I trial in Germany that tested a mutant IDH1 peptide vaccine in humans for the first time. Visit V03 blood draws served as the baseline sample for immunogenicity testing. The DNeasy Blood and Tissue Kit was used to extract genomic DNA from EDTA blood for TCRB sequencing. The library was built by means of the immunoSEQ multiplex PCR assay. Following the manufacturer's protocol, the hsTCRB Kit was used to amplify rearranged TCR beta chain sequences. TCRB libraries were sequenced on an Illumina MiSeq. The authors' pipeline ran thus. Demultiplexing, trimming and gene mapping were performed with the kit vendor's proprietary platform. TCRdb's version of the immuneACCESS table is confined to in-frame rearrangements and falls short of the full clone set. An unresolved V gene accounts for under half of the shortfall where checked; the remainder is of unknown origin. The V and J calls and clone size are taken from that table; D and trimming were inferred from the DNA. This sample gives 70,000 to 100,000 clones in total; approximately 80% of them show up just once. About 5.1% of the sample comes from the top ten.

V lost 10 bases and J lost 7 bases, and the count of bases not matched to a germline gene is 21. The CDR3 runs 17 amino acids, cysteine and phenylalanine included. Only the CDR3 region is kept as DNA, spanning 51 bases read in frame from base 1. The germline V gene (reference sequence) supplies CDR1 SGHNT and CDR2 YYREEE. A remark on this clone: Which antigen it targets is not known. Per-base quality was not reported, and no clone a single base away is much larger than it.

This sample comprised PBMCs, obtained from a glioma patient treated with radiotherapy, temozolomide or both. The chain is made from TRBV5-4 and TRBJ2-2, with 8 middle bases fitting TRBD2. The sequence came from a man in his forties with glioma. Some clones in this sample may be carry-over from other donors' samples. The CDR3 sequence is CAWGPGGGRVLGGELFF. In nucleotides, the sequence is TGTGCCTGGGGCCCCGGGGGGGGCAGGGTGCTCGGCGGGGAGCTGTTTTTT.